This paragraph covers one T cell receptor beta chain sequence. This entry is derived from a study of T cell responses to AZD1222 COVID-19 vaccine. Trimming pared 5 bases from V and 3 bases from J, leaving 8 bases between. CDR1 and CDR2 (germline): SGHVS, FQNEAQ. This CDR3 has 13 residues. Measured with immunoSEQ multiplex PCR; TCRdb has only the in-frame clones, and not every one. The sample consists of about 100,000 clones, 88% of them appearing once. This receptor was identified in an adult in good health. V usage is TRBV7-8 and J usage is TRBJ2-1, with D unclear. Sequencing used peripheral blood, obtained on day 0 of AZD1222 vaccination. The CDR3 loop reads CASSPRFYNEQFF. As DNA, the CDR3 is TGTGCCAGCAGCCCTAGGTTCTACAATGAGCAGTTCTTC.